Each of the 21 T cell receptor beta chains below was sequenced from the same sample in a study of early T cells in non-severe SARS-CoV-2 infection. TCRdb ran MiXCR on the 5' RACE reads and lists one entry per CDR3 protein. The repertoire holds about 18,000 distinct CDR3 sequences, with roughly 6% as singletons. Specimen: whole blood. The receptors shown here come from an adult who was a healthcare worker with PCR-confirmed SARS-CoV-2 infection or an uninfected control (not recorded which).

The chain has TRBV20-1 and TRBJ1-1; D is unresolved. CDR3 length: 13 amino acids. CDR1 and CDR2 from the germline V gene are DFQATT and SNEGSKA (reference sequence). V lost 1 base to trimming and J lost 1 base, with 7 bases between them. This CDR3 is CSARALTNTEAFF. As DNA, the CDR3 is TGCAGTGCTAGAGCCCTTACGAACACTGAAGCTTTCTTT.

This clonotype was counted many times. The chain is built from TRBV20-1 and TRBJ2-7, with D maybe TRBD2 (5 bases). The V gene's germline CDR1 is DFQATT and CDR2 SNEGSKA (reference sequence). The CDR3 contains 13 residues. Trimming pared 3 bases from V and 3 bases from J, leaving 12 bases between. This chain's CDR3 is CSASILEGYEQYF. The CDR3 DNA sequence: TGCAGTGCTAGCATACTCGAGGGCTACGAGCAGTACTTC.

The chain recombines TRBV3-1 with TRBJ2-7, with 9 nucleotides matching TRBD1. The trim removed 5 bases at V and 5 bases at J, leaving 10 bases unmatched. The CDR3 spans 15 residues. The germline CDR1 and CDR2 sequences are LGHDT and YNNKEL (reference sequence). The CDR3 nucleotides read TGTGCCAGCAGCAACAGGGGGCGGAGCCGGAACGAGCAGTACTTC. Protein sequence: CASSNRGRSRNEQYF.

There are a few counts of this clonotype. This chain uses TRBV29-1 with TRBJ2-5; 10 positions match TRBD1. This CDR3 region has 12 residues. Germline V gives CDR1 SQVTM, CDR2 ANQGSEA. With 7 bases clipped from V and 5 bases from J, the junction kept 4 bases outside the gene matches. CDR3 bases: TGCAGCGCGACAGGGGGCAAGGAGACCCAGTACTTC. Translation gives CSATGGKETQYF.

At least ten counts were recorded for this clonotype. The chain uses TRBV7-9 and TRBJ2-7; D not resolved. Trimming removed 1 base from V and 2 bases from J, with 9 bases in between. Germline-derived CDR1 and CDR2 are SEHNR and FQNEAQ (reference sequence). The CDR3 consists of 14 residues. CDR3 region: CASSLVPAAYEQYF. In DNA, the CDR3 is TGTGCCAGCAGCTTAGTTCCAGCAGCCTACGAGCAGTACTTC.

This clonotype was detected many times. The chain links TRBV11-2 to TRBJ1-1; D gene unclear. Germline V CDR1 and CDR2: SGHAT, FQNNGV. Trimming took off 4 bases at V and 5 bases at J, with 11 bases between the two ends. The CDR3 extends over 13 amino acids. The CDR3 DNA sequence: TGTGCCAGCAGCTCCACGGTTCGGACTGAAGCTTTCTTT. It specifies CASSSTVRTEAFF.

This clonotype appeared many times. The chain carries TRBV29-1 and TRBJ2-1, with a tentative D call TRBD2 (5 bases). The V gene lost 6 bases and the J gene lost 3 bases, with 9 bases spanning the gap. CDR3 length: 12 amino acids. Germline V gene lookup returns CDR1 SQVTM and CDR2 ANQGSEA. The chain's CDR3 is CSVQRIYNEQFF. As DNA, the CDR3 is TGCAGCGTCCAGCGGATCTACAATGAGCAGTTCTTC.

This clonotype was found many times. The rearrangement links TRBV19 to TRBJ2-7; TRBD1 matches 9 bases. This CDR3 contains 15 residues. The germline CDR1 and CDR2 sequences are LNHDA and SQIVND (reference sequence). Germline trimming cut 3 bases from V and 5 bases from J; bases unmatched to any gene: 8. The CDR3 loop is CASSMVGQGIHEQYF. As DNA, the CDR3 is TGTGCCAGTAGTATGGTAGGACAGGGGATCCACGAGCAGTACTTC.

At least ten counts were recorded for this clonotype. The chain combines TRBV28 with TRBJ1-1; D remains ambiguous. CDR1 and CDR2 (germline): MDHEN, SYDVKM. The CDR3 is 14 residues long. V shed 4 bases and J shed 6 bases, with 15 bases lying between them. Written as DNA, the CDR3 is TGTGCCAGCAGTTGGGTTGTTAATGGGGCTGAAGCTTTCTTT. Protein: CASSWVVNGAEAFF.

This clonotype was seen at least ten times. The chain is built from TRBV27 and TRBJ1-5; weak D call: TRBD1 (6 bases). CDR1 is MNHEY, CDR2 SMNVEV, per germline (reference sequence). The length of the CDR3 is 16 residues. V was pared by 4 bases and J by 4 bases, with 17 bases between. The CDR3 protein is CASSSRGRGGNQPQHF. The CDR3 nucleotides read TGTGCCAGCAGTTCTCGGGGGAGAGGGGGGAATCAGCCCCAGCATTTT.

This clonotype was observed at least ten times. The rearrangement links TRBV2 to TRBJ2-7, with 7 nucleotides matching TRBD1. This CDR3 comprises 14 residues. The V and J ends lost 6 bases and 6 bases, in that order; junction bases with no gene match: 11. Per the germline V gene, CDR1 is SNHLY and CDR2 is FYNNEI. Written as DNA, the CDR3 is TGTGCCAGCAGGGCCGACAGGGACGCTGGCGAGCAGTACTTC. This sequence encodes CASRADRDAGEQYF.

This clonotype has at least ten counts. The chain recombines TRBV6-6 with TRBJ1-4; D is unresolved. The length of the CDR3 is 16 residues. V dropped 2 bases and J dropped 0 bases, with 10 bases sitting between them. Germline CDR1 MNHNY, CDR2 SVGAGI (reference sequence). CDR3 nucleotide sequence: TGTGCCAGCAGTTACGACACGTTTGCAACTAATGAAAAACTGTTTTTT. It yields the protein CASSYDTFATNEKLFF.

V and J are TRBV2 and TRBJ2-1; D is undetermined. CDR3 length equals 12 residues. With 5 bases removed from V and 4 bases from J, the gap between germline ends came to 6 bases. Germline V CDR1 and CDR2: SNHLY, FYNNEI. The CDR3 loop is CASSPPYNEQFF. CDR3 DNA sequence: TGTGCCAGCAGTCCCCCATACAATGAGCAGTTCTTC.

Points on this clonotype: This clone may be a read error of a much larger clone one base away. The CDR3 region is CASSIQTPGEQYF. In DNA, the CDR3 is TGCGCCAGCAGCATACAAACCCCCGGGGAGCAGTACTTC. The J gene is TRBJ2-7, the V gene TRBV5-1, with D unclear. Germline V CDR1 and CDR2: SGHRS, YFSETQ. V was trimmed by 4 bases and J by 7 bases, leaving 15 bases between them. This CDR3 spans 13 amino acids.

Relative to its sample, this clonotype is medium-sized. The V call is TRBV28, the J call TRBJ2-7; D gene uncertain. CDR3 length equals 14 residues. The germline V gene has CDR1 MDHEN and CDR2 SYDVKM. The V end was cut by 2 bases, the J end by 2 bases, with 10 bases between. As DNA, the CDR3 is TGTGCCAGCAGTTTAGGACGAAAAGCCTACGAGCAGTACTTC. Its protein product is CASSLGRKAYEQYF. Full variable domain (remainder filled in from reference TRBV28 and TRBJ2-7): DVKVTQSSRYLVKRTGEKVFLECVQDMDHENMFWYRQDPGLGLRLIYFSYDVKMKEKGDIPEGYSVSREKKERFSLILESASTNQTSMYLCASSLGRKAYEQYFGPGTRLTVT.

CDR3 DNA: TGTGCCAGCAGCCTTAAACTGCTGACAGGCCCGAACACTGAAGCTTTCTTT. This encodes CASSLKLLTGPNTEAFF. V is TRBV11-2 and J is TRBJ1-1, with D perhaps TRBD1 (6 bases). V was clipped by 5 bases and J by 1 base, with 20 bases between them. Germline V CDR1 and CDR2: SGHAT, FQNNGV. The CDR3 covers 17 residues.

This clonotype has at least ten counts. The chain uses TRBV10-3 and TRBJ2-1, with 7 positions matching TRBD2. Germline CDR1 is ENHRY and CDR2 is SYGVKD. Losses at the gene ends were 4 bases for V and 7 bases for J; bases not matched to a gene: 10. The CDR3 totals 15 residues. Here the CDR3 reads CAISVLYREENEQFF. The DNA of the CDR3 is TGTGCCATCAGTGTATTGTATCGGGAGGAGAATGAGCAGTTCTTC.

In the case of this clonotype: A much more abundant neighbour one base away suggests this may be a read error. The V call is TRBV7-9, the J call TRBJ2-5, with TRBD2 matching over 11 bases. The germline gives CDR1 SEHNR, CDR2 FQNEAQ (reference sequence). CDR3 length: 16 amino acids. CDR3 DNA: TGTGCCAGCAGTCTACTAGCGGGGGCGAACCAAGAGACCCAGTGCTTC. Translating it yields CASSLLAGANQETQCF. Supplemented by reference TRBV7-9 and TRBJ2-5, the full variable domain reads DTGVSQNPRHKITKRGQNVTFRCDPISEHNRLYWYRQTLGQGPEFLTYFQNEAQLEKSRLLSDRFSAERPKGSFSTLEIQRTEQGDSAMYLCASSLLAGANQETQCFGPGTRLLVL.

This clonotype was picked up many times. The J gene is TRBJ2-6, the V gene TRBV13; D gene unclear. The germline CDR1 and CDR2 sequences are PRHDT and FYEKMQ (reference sequence). The CDR3 runs 18 residues. Trimming cost V 1 base and J 0 bases, with 13 bases left between them. CDR3 bases: TGTGCCAGCAGCTTAGCTGCAGGAGTCTCCTCTGGGGCCAACGTCCTGACTTTC. Translating gives CASSLAAGVSSGANVLTF.

This clonotype was seen many times. The V call is TRBV20-1, the J call TRBJ1-5; TRBD1 aligns across 8 bases. The V segment lost 0 bases and the J segment 6 bases; nucleotides outside the gene matches: 7. The germline V gene has CDR1 DFQATT and CDR2 SNEGSKA (reference sequence). This CDR3 comprises 15 residues. CDR3 residues: CSARDPDREGQPQHF. The CDR3 nucleotides are TGCAGTGCTAGAGATCCGGACAGGGAGGGTCAGCCCCAGCATTTT.

This clonotype was detected a few times. The CDR3 DNA is TGTGCCAGCAGCTCGGGGAGGGAGCCCTACAATGAGCAGTTCTTC. Protein: CASSSGREPYNEQFF. The rearrangement links TRBV7-6 to TRBJ2-1; 7 nucleotides line up with TRBD2. The V gene end was trimmed by 4 bases and the J gene end by 2 bases; junction bases not matched to a gene: 5. This CDR3 comprises 15 residues. The germline CDR1 and CDR2 sequences are SGHVS and FNYEAQ.